This T cell receptor (beta chain) emerged from a study of cytomegalovirus exposure and HLA in healthy donors. About the study: Unique TCR beta sequences numbering some 120 million came from around 180 million T cells in an earlier analysis. Study findings and constraints: Later analysis showed TCR association rates varying by HLA locus, highest for DRB1 and lowest for HLA-C. Presence/absence analyses supposed approximately even sequencing depth among donors.

The junction had 9 bases not matched to a gene; V was cut back by 7 bases and J by 2 bases. From germline, CDR1 is MDHEN and CDR2 SYDVKM. The CDR3 length is 15 residues. On this clone: Its antigen is undetermined.

The PCR contained 60 Vbeta and 13 Jbeta primers. Assay: immunoSEQ multiplex PCR; the TCRdb copy retains only in-frame clones and omits some. The repertoire holds some 140,000 clones, about four fifths seen once, with 2.5% to 3.5% in the top ten. The rearrangement links TRBV28 to TRBJ2-7; 9 nucleotides match TRBD2. Source material: PBMCs. The clonotype was recovered from a female donor in good health and CMV-seronegative. CDR3 in amino acids: CASNSPGLATYEQYF. CDR3 coding DNA: TGTGCCAGCAACTCGCCGGGACTAGCAACCTACGAGCAGTACTTC. The whole variable domain, filled in from reference TRBV28 and TRBJ2-7, reads DVKVTQSSRYLVKRTGEKVFLECVQDMDHENMFWYRQDPGLGLRLIYFSYDVKMKEKGDIPEGYSVSREKKERFSLILESASTNQTSMYLCASNSPGLATYEQYFGPGTRLTVT.